The 3 T cell receptor beta chains reported below all come from one sample, sequenced in a study of blood T cells in healthy people across ages. Primers used in a second PCR of about 6 to 11 cycles were a sample-barcoded 5' primer and a J-beta primer mix. In TCRdb, the 5' RACE reads were re-called with MiXCR into one record per CDR3 protein. The sample shows fewer than 1,000,000 distinct CDR3 sequences, around 42% of them seen only once. The sample was blood. These receptors were obtained from a man in his 60s in good health.

This clonotype was counted between two and nine times. This rearrangement joins TRBV12-3 or TRBV12-4 to TRBJ1-1, with 7 bases that match TRBD1. This CDR3 contains 14 residues. V lost 6 bases to trimming and J lost 0 bases; unmatched junction nucleotides: 4. The CDR3 sequence is CASRGQILNTEAFF. The CDR3 DNA is TGTGCCAGCAGGGGACAGATACTGAACACTGAAGCTTTCTTT.

The V call is TRBV9, the J call TRBJ2-7; D gene unclear. The CDR3 length is 14 residues. CDR1 and CDR2 (germline): SGDLS, YYNGEE. V lost 0 bases and J 0 bases, leaving 7 bases between the germline ends. The CDR3 sequence: CASSVEFSSYEQYF. The DNA for the CDR3 is TGTGCCAGCAGCGTAGAATTCAGCTCCTACGAGCAGTACTTC.

The chain links TRBV6-5 to TRBJ2-7, with D hard to call. CDR3 length: 14 residues. Germline-derived CDR1 and CDR2 are MNHEY and SVGAGI. With 4 bases removed from V and 2 bases from J, the gap between germline ends came to 12 bases. The CDR3 bases are TGTGCCAGCAGTTTGAACATACAAACCTACGAGCAGTACTTC. This translates into CASSLNIQTYEQYF.